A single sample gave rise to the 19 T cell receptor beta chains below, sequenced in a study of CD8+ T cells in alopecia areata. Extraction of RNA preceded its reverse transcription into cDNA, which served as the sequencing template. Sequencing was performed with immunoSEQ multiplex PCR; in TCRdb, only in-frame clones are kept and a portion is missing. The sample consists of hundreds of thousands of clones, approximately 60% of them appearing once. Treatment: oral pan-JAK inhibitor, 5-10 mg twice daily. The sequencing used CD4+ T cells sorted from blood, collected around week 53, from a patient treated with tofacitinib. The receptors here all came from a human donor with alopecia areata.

CDR3 loop: CASSAAGRYEQYF. As DNA, the CDR3 is TGTGCCAGCAGCGCGGCAGGGCGCTACGAGCAGTACTTC. The chain links TRBV9 to TRBJ2-7; TRBD1 might be the D (5 bases). Germline CDR1 and CDR2: SGDLS and YYNGEE. Trimming removed 3 bases from V and 3 bases from J, with 10 bases in between. This CDR3 contains 13 residues.

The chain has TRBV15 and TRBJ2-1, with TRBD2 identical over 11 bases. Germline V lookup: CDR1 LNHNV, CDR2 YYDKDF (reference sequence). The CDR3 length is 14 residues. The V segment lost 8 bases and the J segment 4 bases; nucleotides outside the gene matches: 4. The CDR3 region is CATSSGGIYNEQFF. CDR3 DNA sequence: TGTGCCACCTCTAGCGGGGGGATATACAATGAGCAGTTCTTC.

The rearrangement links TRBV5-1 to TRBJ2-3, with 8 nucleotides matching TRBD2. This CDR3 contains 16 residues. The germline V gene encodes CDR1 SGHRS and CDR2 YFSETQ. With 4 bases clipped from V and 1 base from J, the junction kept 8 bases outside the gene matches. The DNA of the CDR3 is TGCGCCAGCAGCCTTCTCACTAGCGGAGGCACAGATACGCAGTATTTT. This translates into CASSLLTSGGTDTQYF.

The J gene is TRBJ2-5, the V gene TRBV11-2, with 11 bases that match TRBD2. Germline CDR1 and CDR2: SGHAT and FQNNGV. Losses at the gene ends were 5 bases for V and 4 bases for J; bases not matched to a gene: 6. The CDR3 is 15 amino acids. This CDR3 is CASSVAGGPAETQYF. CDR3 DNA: TGTGCCAGCAGCGTAGCGGGGGGGCCAGCAGAGACCCAGTACTTC.

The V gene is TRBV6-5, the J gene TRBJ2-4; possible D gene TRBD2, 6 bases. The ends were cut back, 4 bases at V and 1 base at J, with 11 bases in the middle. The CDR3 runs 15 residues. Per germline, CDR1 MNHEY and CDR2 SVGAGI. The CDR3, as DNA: TGTGCCAGCAGTTCCCGGGACTTGGCCAAAAACATTCAGTACTTC. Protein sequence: CASSSRDLAKNIQYF.

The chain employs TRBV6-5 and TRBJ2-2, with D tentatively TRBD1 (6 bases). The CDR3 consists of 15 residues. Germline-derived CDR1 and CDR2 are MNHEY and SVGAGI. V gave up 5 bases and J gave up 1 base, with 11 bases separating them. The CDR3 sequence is CASSTGTMNTGELFF. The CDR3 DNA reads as TGTGCCAGCAGTACCGGGACAATGAACACCGGGGAGCTGTTTTTT.

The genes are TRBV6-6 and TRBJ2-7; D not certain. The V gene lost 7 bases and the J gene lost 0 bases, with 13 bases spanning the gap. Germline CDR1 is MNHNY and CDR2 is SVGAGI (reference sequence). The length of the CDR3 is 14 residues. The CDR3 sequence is CASKFTGTSYEQYF. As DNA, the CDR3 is TGTGCCAGCAAATTTACGGGTACCTCCTACGAGCAGTACTTC.

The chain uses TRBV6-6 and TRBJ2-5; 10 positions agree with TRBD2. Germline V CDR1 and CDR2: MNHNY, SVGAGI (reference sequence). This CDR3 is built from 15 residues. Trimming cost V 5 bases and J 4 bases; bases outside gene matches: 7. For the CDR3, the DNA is TGTGCCAGCAGTCTAGTAGCGGGGGGCGGAGAGACCCAGTACTTC. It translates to CASSLVAGGGETQYF.

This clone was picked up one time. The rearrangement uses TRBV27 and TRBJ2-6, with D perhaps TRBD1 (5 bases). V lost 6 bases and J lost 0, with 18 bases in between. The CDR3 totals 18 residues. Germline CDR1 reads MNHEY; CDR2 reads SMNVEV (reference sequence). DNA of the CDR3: TGTGCCAGCAGCTCGACCCGACAGTATAGCTCTGGGGCCAACGTCCTGACTTTC. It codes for CASSSTRQYSSGANVLTF.

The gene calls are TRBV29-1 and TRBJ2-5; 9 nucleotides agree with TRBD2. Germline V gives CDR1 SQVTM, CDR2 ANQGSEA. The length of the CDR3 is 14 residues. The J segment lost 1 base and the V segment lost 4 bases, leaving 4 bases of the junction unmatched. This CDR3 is CSVVSGGTQETQYF. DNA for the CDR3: TGCAGCGTTGTAAGCGGGGGGACCCAAGAGACCCAGTACTTC. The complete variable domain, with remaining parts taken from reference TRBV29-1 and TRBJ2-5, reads SAVISQKPSRDICQRGTSLTIQCQVDSQVTMMFWYRQQPGQSLTLIATANQGSEATYESGFVIDKFPISRPNLTFSTLTVSNMSPEDSSIYLCSVVSGGTQETQYFGPGTRLLVL.

The CDR3 sequence: CASSGGLGQYF. In nucleotides, the CDR3 is TGTGCCAGCAGTGGGGGTTTGGGGCAGTACTTC. This chain joins TRBV25-1 and TRBJ2-7; D gene ambiguous. The germline V gene has CDR1 MGHDK and CDR2 SYGVNS. V gave up 4 bases and J gave up 9 bases, with 10 bases separating them. The length of the CDR3 is 11 residues.

The CDR3 sequence: CARPPGPGGVYTF. For the CDR3, the DNA is TGCGCCAGGCCCCCTGGACCGGGAGGAGTCTACACCTTC. The rearrangement joins TRBV10-1 to TRBJ1-2; D gene ambiguous. V gave up 9 bases and J gave up 10 bases, with 21 bases separating them. CDR1 is WNHNN, CDR2 SYGVQD, per germline (reference sequence). This CDR3 has 13 amino acids.

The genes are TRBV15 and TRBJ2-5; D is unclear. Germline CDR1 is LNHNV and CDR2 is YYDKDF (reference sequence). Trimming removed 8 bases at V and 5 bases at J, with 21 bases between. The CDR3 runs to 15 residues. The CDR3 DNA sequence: TGTGCCACCGCTAGAGGCCGCGCCGAGTTGGAGACCCAGTACTTC. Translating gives CATARGRAELETQYF.

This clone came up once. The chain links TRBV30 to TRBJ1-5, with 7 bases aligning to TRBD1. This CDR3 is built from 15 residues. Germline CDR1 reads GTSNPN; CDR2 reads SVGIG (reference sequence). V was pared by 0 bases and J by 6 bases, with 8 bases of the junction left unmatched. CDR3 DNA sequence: TGTGCCTGGAGTGTAATGGGGCAGGGGGTTCAGCCCCAGCATTTT. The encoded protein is CAWSVMGQGVQPQHF. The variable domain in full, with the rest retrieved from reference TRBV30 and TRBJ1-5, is SQTIHQWPATLVQPVGSPLSLECTVEGTSNPNLYWYRQAAGRGLQLLFYSVGIGQISSEVPQNLSASRPQDRQFILSSKKLLLSDSGFYLCAWSVMGQGVQPQHFGDGTRLSIL.

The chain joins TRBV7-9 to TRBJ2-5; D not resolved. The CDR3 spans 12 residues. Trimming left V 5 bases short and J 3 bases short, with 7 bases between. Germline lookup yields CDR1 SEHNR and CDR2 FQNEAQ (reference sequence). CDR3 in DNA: TGTGCCAGCAGCGAACCGAAAGAGACCCAGTACTTC. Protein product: CASSEPKETQYF.

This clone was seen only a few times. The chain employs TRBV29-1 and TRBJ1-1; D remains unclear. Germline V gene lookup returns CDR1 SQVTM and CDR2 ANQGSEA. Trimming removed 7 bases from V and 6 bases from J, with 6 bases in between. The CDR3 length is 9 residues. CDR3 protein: CSGQSEAFF. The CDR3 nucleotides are TGCAGCGGGCAATCTGAAGCTTTCTTT.

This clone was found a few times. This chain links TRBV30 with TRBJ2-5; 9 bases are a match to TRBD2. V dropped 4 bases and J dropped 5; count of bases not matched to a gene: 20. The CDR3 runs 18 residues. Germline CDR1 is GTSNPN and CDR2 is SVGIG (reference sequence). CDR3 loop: CAWKTGLVLRGGAETQYF. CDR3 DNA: TGTGCCTGGAAGACCGGACTGGTTCTCCGCGGGGGGGCGGAGACCCAGTACTTC.

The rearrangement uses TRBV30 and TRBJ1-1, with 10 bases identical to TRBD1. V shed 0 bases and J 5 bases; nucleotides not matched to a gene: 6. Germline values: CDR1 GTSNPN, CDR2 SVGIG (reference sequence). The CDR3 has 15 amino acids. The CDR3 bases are TGTGCCTGGAGTGTGAGACAGGGGGCTGGGACTGAAGCTTTCTTT. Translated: CAWSVRQGAGTEAFF.

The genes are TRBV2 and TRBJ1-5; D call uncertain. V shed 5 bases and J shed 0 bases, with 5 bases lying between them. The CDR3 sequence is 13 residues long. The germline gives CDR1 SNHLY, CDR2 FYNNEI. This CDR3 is CASSQYSNQPQHF. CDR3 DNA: TGTGCCAGCAGTCAATATAGCAATCAGCCCCAGCATTTT.